These 15 T cell receptor beta chains were all obtained from the same sample, sequenced in a study of beta chain features in type 1 diabetes. The entirety of the isolated RNA underwent reverse transcription, so expressed TCRB transcripts were sequenced. Repertoires were generated with immunoSEQ multiplex PCR, while TCRdb's copy carries only in-frame clones and drops some. Here the sample spans some 270,000 clones, 8% being singletons. Sequencing was carried out using central memory CD4+ T cells from blood. These receptors were taken from a woman aged 18-29 years in good health.

This clone was seen a few times. This chain joins TRBV11-3 and TRBJ2-1; D perhaps matches TRBD1 (5 bases). This CDR3 is built from 14 residues. The germline V gene encodes CDR1 SGHNT and CDR2 YENEEA. The V and J ends lost 1 base and 9 bases respectively, with 13 bases between them. CDR3 coding DNA: TGTGCCAGCAGCTTAGTTTCTGGGCAGGGTGAGCAGTTCTTC. It encodes CASSLVSGQGEQFF.

The table lists this clone with a few counts. V is TRBV4-3 and J is TRBJ1-4; TRBD1 aligns across 7 bases. The CDR3 covers 16 residues. Germline trimming cut 4 bases from V and 4 bases from J; bases unmatched to any gene: 9. Germline V lookup: CDR1 LGHNA, CDR2 YSLEER. CDR3 in DNA: TGCGCCAGCAGCCCTTATTTGACAGGGTTTAATGAAAAACTGTTTTTT. Amino acid sequence: CASSPYLTGFNEKLFF.

V is TRBV6-5 and J is TRBJ2-1; TRBD2 matches at 11 bases. There are 13 residues in the CDR3. With 6 bases clipped from V and 8 bases from J, the junction kept 3 bases outside the gene matches. CDR1 is MNHEY and CDR2 is SVGAGI in the germline V gene. Here the CDR3 DNA reads TGTGCCAGCAGGACTAGCGGGAACGATGAGCAGTTCTTC. This sequence encodes CASRTSGNDEQFF.

This clone was counted between two and nine times. V and J are TRBV10-3 and TRBJ2-3; D call uncertain. V was cut by 2 bases and J by 5 bases, with 5 bases left in between. The CDR3 is 12 residues long. Germline CDR1 ENHRY, CDR2 SYGVKD. The CDR3 loop reads CAISESKDTQYF. Here the CDR3 DNA reads TGTGCCATCAGTGAGAGTAAAGATACGCAGTATTTT.

Only one count was recorded for this clone. The chain links TRBV7-3 to TRBJ2-1; the match to TRBD2 covers 7 bases. V lost 5 bases, J lost 4 bases, and 11 bases stayed unmatched. CDR1 and CDR2 from the germline V gene are SGHTA and FQGTGA. CDR3 size: 16 residues. CDR3: CASSLLAGAQYNEQFF. The CDR3 DNA is TGTGCCAGCAGCCTGTTGGCGGGAGCCCAATACAATGAGCAGTTCTTC.

The rearrangement links TRBV4-2 to TRBJ2-1, with D unresolved. This CDR3 contains 13 residues. The V end lost 6 bases, the J end lost 2 bases, and 8 bases lay between the germline ends. Germline CDR1 reads LGHNA; CDR2 reads YNFKEQ. The CDR3 loop is CASRTIPYNEQFF. The CDR3 DNA reads as TGTGCCAGCAGGACAATTCCCTACAATGAGCAGTTCTTC.

The rearrangement joins TRBV6-1 to TRBJ2-7; TRBD1 might be the D (5 bases). The CDR3 spans 14 residues. V lost 6 bases, J lost 1 base, and 13 bases lay in between. Germline loops: CDR1 MNHNS, CDR2 SASEGT. The CDR3 spells CASSSGAGSYEQYF. The CDR3 region has the DNA TGTGCCAGCAGCTCTGGGGCTGGATCCTACGAGCAGTACTTC.

This clone was found many times. The rearrangement uses TRBV5-6 and TRBJ1-5; D is possibly TRBD1 (5 bases). V lost 4 bases and J lost 0, with 8 bases in between. Germline-derived CDR1 and CDR2 are SGHDT and YYEEEE. This CDR3 contains 14 residues. CDR3 region: CASSRGGSNQPQHF. CDR3 nucleotide sequence: TGTGCCAGCAGCCGCGGGGGTAGCAATCAGCCCCAGCATTTT.

This clone showed up many times. The chain employs TRBV5-1 and TRBJ2-1, with D hard to call. Germline CDR1 and CDR2: SGHRS and YFSETQ. The V end lost 4 bases, the J end lost 3 bases, and 8 bases lay between the germline ends. The CDR3 consists of 13 residues. Here the CDR3 DNA reads TGCGCCAGCAGCACCCGACTCTACAATGAGCAGTTCTTC. Encoded protein: CASSTRLYNEQFF. Looking up the rest from reference TRBV5-1 and TRBJ2-1 gives the full variable domain: KAGVTQTPRYLIKTRGQQVTLSCSPISGHRSVSWYQQTPGQGLQFLFEYFSETQRNKGNFPGRFSGRQFSNSRSEMNVSTLELGDSALYLCASSTRLYNEQFFGPGTRLTVL.

This clone has only a few counts. This sequence joins TRBV27 and TRBJ2-6, with D possibly being TRBD2 (5 bases). The ends were cut back, 7 bases at V and 2 bases at J, with 15 bases in the middle. Germline assignment: CDR1 MNHEY and CDR2 SMNVEV (reference sequence). The CDR3 length is 16 residues. The DNA for the CDR3 is TGTGCCAGCAAGCTCCTATCCGGGACTGGGGCCAACGTCCTGACTTTC. It encodes CASKLLSGTGANVLTF.

This clone came up a few times. The chain recombines TRBV7-2 with TRBJ2-7; perhaps TRBD1 as D (6 bases). V dropped 1 base and J dropped 7 bases, with 17 bases sitting between them. The CDR3 has 15 residues. Germline CDR1 and CDR2: SGHTA and FQGNSA. Here the CDR3 DNA reads TGTGCCAGCAGCTTAGTTCCAGGGGCCACGGGAGAGCAGTACTTC. It yields the protein CASSLVPGATGEQYF.

The chain employs TRBV7-2 and TRBJ1-1, with D possibly being TRBD1 (5 bases). The CDR3 extends over 14 amino acids. CDR1 and CDR2 (germline): SGHTA, FQGNSA. V lost 5 bases and J 8 bases, leaving 18 bases between the germline ends. CDR3 bases: TGTGCCAGCAGCCAATACGGGACCTCCGCAGAAGCTTTCTTT. Translation: CASSQYGTSAEAFF.

This clone was observed a few times. This sequence joins TRBV7-3 and TRBJ2-3; 13 nucleotides agree with TRBD2. With V trimmed by 0 bases and J by 1 base, 4 bases remained unmatched. This CDR3 has 18 amino acids. Looked up from germline, CDR1 is SGHTA and CDR2 is FQGTGA. For the CDR3, the DNA is TGTGCCAGCAGCTTAACTGGGACTAGCGGGGAGGGCACAGATACGCAGTATTTT. Protein sequence: CASSLTGTSGEGTDTQYF.

This clone came up a few times. This chain connects TRBV10-3 to TRBJ1-5; no clear D gene. The CDR3 length is 12 residues. Trimming pared 11 bases from V and 3 bases from J, leaving 11 bases between. From germline, CDR1 is ENHRY and CDR2 SYGVKD. The CDR3 DNA reads as TGTGCCTCGGGAGGGTCCAATCAGCCCCAGCATTTT. Encoded protein: CASGGSNQPQHF.

This clone was counted ten times or more. The chain recombines TRBV7-2 with TRBJ2-7; 11 positions match TRBD2. The CDR3 is 14 residues long. Germline CDR1 SGHTA, CDR2 FQGNSA. J gave up 6 bases and V 5 bases, and 6 bases lay outside the gene matches. CDR3 sequence (DNA): TGTGCCAGCAGCCTAAACCTAGCGGGAGGCGAGCAGTACTTC. This gives the protein CASSLNLAGGEQYF. Together with reference TRBV7-2 and TRBJ2-7, the CDR3 gives the full variable domain: GAGVSQSPSNKVTEKGKDVELRCDPISGHTALYWYRQSLGQGLEFLIYFQGNSAPDKSGLPSDRFSAERTGGSVSTLTIQRTQQEDSAVYLCASSLNLAGGEQYFGPGTRLTVT.